The 26 T cell receptor beta chains in this list originate from one sample, sequenced in a study of naive CD8 T cells in extremely preterm neonates listed by TCRdb under 2017. Library preparation employed the immunoSEQ multiplex PCR assay. Held by TCRdb, this immuneACCESS table contains in-frame sequences only and omits some clones. Under half of the omission traces to an unresolved V gene where checked; the cause of the rest is unknown. Within this sample are 7,000 to 9,000 clones, with 95% to 98% of them counted one time only. The top ten clones comprise roughly 0.36% of the sample. The sample comprised naive CD8+ T cells from blood. The origin of the receptors is a human donor in good health.

This clone was picked up one time. V is TRBV27 and J is TRBJ2-2, with 7 bases lining up with TRBD2. Trimming cost V 2 bases and J 0 bases; bases outside gene matches: 12. The CDR3 length is 19 residues. Germline V gives CDR1 MNHEY, CDR2 SMNVEV (reference sequence). CDR3: CASSLRAGGYSTNTGELFF. The CDR3 DNA sequence: TGTGCCAGCAGTTTACGGGCCGGGGGGTACTCCACGAACACCGGGGAGCTGTTTTTT.

The V gene is TRBV28, the J gene TRBJ2-5; TRBD2 agrees at 9 bases. The J call may be incorrect, as the DNA end agrees better with TRBJ2-7. This CDR3 is 13 amino acids long. Germline lookup yields CDR1 MDHEN and CDR2 SYDVKM. For the CDR3, the DNA is TGTGCCAGCAGCTCTAGCGGGGACTACGAGCAGTACTTC. Translated: CASSSSGDYEQYF.

This chain connects TRBV2 to TRBJ2-1; D is possibly TRBD1 (5 bases). Trimming left V 1 base short and J 8 bases short, with 6 bases between. CDR1 SNHLY and CDR2 FYNNEI come from the germline V gene. The CDR3 is 12 residues long. The CDR3 loop is CASSEEQDEQFF. The CDR3 DNA is TGTGCCAGCAGTGAAGAACAGGATGAGCAGTTCTTC.

The genes are TRBV6-5 and TRBJ1-1; D gene uncertain. Germline CDR1 MNHEY, CDR2 SVGAGI. The CDR3 totals 14 residues. The ends were cut back, 1 base at V and 1 base at J, with 7 bases in the middle. The CDR3, as DNA: TGTGCCAGCAGTTACTGGGGAGCGAACACTGAAGCTTTCTTT. Translated, it gives CASSYWGANTEAFF.

The rearrangement links TRBV7-3 to TRBJ1-1; 8 nucleotides line up with TRBD1. V lost 4 bases and J lost 2; bases outside the gene matches: 3. The germline CDR1 and CDR2 sequences are SGHTA and FQGTGA. This CDR3 has 14 amino acids. The CDR3 spells CASSWTGTNTEAFF. CDR3 bases: TGTGCCAGCAGCTGGACAGGGACTAACACTGAAGCTTTCTTT.

The rearrangement joins TRBV7-2 to TRBJ1-2; D is ambiguous. Germline-derived CDR1 and CDR2 are SGHTA and FQGNSA. V lost 1 base, J lost 8 bases, and 8 bases lay in between. There are 12 residues in the CDR3. The CDR3 here is CASSLGPLGYTF. CDR3 coding DNA: TGTGCCAGCAGCTTAGGCCCCCTAGGCTACACCTTC.

The chain's CDR3 is CASSRYRGNTGELFF. The CDR3 DNA reads as TGTGCCAGCAGCCGATACAGGGGAAACACCGGGGAGCTGTTTTTT. This rearrangement joins TRBV28 to TRBJ2-2; 7 nucleotides match TRBD1. Germline loops: CDR1 MDHEN, CDR2 SYDVKM. V lost 6 bases and J lost 2; bases outside the gene matches: 6. CDR3 length equals 15 residues.

This sequence joins TRBV7-9 and TRBJ1-5; D is perhaps TRBD1 (5 bases). Germline assignment: CDR1 SEHNR and CDR2 FQNEAQ (reference sequence). CDR3 length: 13 amino acids. Trimming took off 1 base at V and 6 bases at J, with 7 bases between the two ends. The DNA for the CDR3 is TGTGCCAGCAGCTTAGGGGGGGGTCAGCCCCAGCATTTT. Its translation: CASSLGGGQPQHF.

The chain couples TRBV9 to TRBJ2-5, with D possibly TRBD2 on 6 matching bases. V was pared by 0 bases and J by 5 bases, with 26 bases between. Germline V lookup: CDR1 SGDLS, CDR2 YYNGEE. This CDR3 comprises 19 residues. The CDR3 loop is CASSVAQVPEASAGETQYF. CDR3 nucleotides: TGTGCCAGCAGCGTAGCTCAGGTGCCAGAGGCGTCTGCGGGGGAGACCCAGTACTTC.

This sequence joins TRBV25-1 and TRBJ1-1, with TRBD1 as a possible D gene (6 bases). V dropped 3 bases and J dropped 5 bases, with 16 bases sitting between them. The length of the CDR3 is 15 residues. Germline V lookup: CDR1 MGHDK, CDR2 SYGVNS. The CDR3 region is CASSDPGHLETEAFF. The CDR3, as DNA: TGTGCCAGCAGTGACCCGGGACACCTGGAAACTGAAGCTTTCTTT. Supplemented by reference TRBV25-1 and TRBJ1-1, the full variable domain reads EADIYQTPRYLVIGTGKKITLECSQTMGHDKMYWYQQDPGMELHLIHYSYGVNSTEKGDLSSESTVSRIRTEHFPLTLESARPSHTSQYLCASSDPGHLETEAFFGQGTRLTVV.

The CDR3 DNA follows: TGTGCCAGCAGTTTCGGGAGGGGAACTGAAGCTTTCTTT. Translation: CASSFGRGTEAFF. V and J are TRBV6-5 and TRBJ1-1; maybe TRBD1 (5 bases). The CDR3 consists of 13 residues. The V gene's germline CDR1 is MNHEY and CDR2 SVGAGI. Trimming stripped 4 bases from V and 5 bases from J, with 11 bases between.

This chain uses TRBV29-1 with TRBJ2-5, with TRBD2 identical over 8 bases. Germline trimming cut 4 bases from V and 2 bases from J; bases unmatched to any gene: 9. This CDR3 has 15 residues. The germline V gene has CDR1 SQVTM and CDR2 ANQGSEA. In DNA form, the CDR3 reads TGCAGCGTTGGCTCGGGAGCGGGGGATCAAGAGACCCAGTACTTC. Its protein product is CSVGSGAGDQETQYF.

CDR3 residues: CASRNGGQGGAYEQYF. CDR3 nucleotide sequence: TGCGCCAGCAGAAACGGGGGACAGGGGGGGGCCTACGAGCAGTACTTC. This sequence joins TRBV5-1 and TRBJ2-7; 11 bases match TRBD1. This CDR3 spans 16 amino acids. The V segment lost 5 bases and the J segment 2 bases; nucleotides outside the gene matches: 9. Germline V gives CDR1 SGHRS, CDR2 YFSETQ. The whole variable domain, remainder taken from reference TRBV5-1 and TRBJ2-7, is KAGVTQTPRYLIKTRGQQVTLSCSPISGHRSVSWYQQTPGQGLQFLFEYFSETQRNKGNFPGRFSGRQFSNSRSEMNVSTLELGDSALYLCASRNGGQGGAYEQYFGPGTRLTVT.

V is TRBV5-4 and J is TRBJ2-1; TRBD2 is a possible D gene (6 bases). The V end was cut by 3 bases, the J end by 7 bases, with 17 bases between. The CDR3 has 15 amino acids. Germline lookup yields CDR1 SGHNT and CDR2 YYREEE (reference sequence). The CDR3 protein is CASSWVAGSKNEQFF. The CDR3, as DNA: TGTGCCAGCAGCTGGGTGGCGGGGTCCAAGAATGAGCAGTTCTTC.

The gene calls are TRBV11-3 and TRBJ1-2; TRBD1 is a possible D gene (5 bases). V shed 6 bases and J shed 4 bases, with 12 bases lying between them. This CDR3 comprises 13 residues. Germline CDR1 SGHNT, CDR2 YENEEA. The CDR3 DNA follows: TGTGCCAGCAGTGCAGGGTCGGGCTATGGCTACACCTTC. The encoded protein is CASSAGSGYGYTF.

The CDR3 protein is CSVMTGNTDTQYF. CDR3 nucleotide sequence: TGCAGCGTGATGACAGGGAACACAGATACGCAGTATTTT. V gene TRBV29-1 combines with J gene TRBJ2-3; 7 bases agree with TRBD1. The CDR3 is made up of 13 amino acids. The J segment lost 2 bases and the V segment lost 6 bases, leaving 5 bases of the junction unmatched. Germline V gives CDR1 SQVTM, CDR2 ANQGSEA.

This chain connects TRBV4-3 to TRBJ2-1, with TRBD1 as a possible D gene (5 bases). The CDR3 sequence is 14 residues long. Trimming pared 1 base from V and 8 bases from J, leaving 12 bases between. Germline V gene sequence: CDR1 LGHNA, CDR2 YSLEER. Here the CDR3 reads CASSQGRGSDEQFF. As DNA, the CDR3 is TGCGCCAGCAGCCAAGGAAGGGGAAGCGATGAGCAGTTCTTC.

The J gene is TRBJ2-3, the V gene TRBV7-9; 9 bases match TRBD1. CDR1 SEHNR and CDR2 FQNEAQ come from the germline V gene (reference sequence). This CDR3 is 15 amino acids long. V lost 8 bases and J lost 7; bases outside the gene matches: 13. CDR3 nucleotides: TGTGCCAGCGGACCGACCGGGACAGGGTATCATACGCAGTATTTT. It encodes CASGPTGTGYHTQYF. The full variable domain, completed using reference TRBV7-9 and TRBJ2-3, is DTGVSQNPRHKITKRGQNVTFRCDPISEHNRLYWYRQTLGQGPEFLTYFQNEAQLEKSRLLSDRFSAERPKGSFSTLEIQRTEQGDSAMYLCASGPTGTGYHTQYFGPGTRLTVL.

This chain joins TRBV6-6 and TRBJ1-2, with TRBD1 as a possible D gene (5 bases). The CDR3 contains 13 residues. V lost 8 bases and J lost 2, with 12 bases in between. CDR1 is MNHNY, CDR2 SVGAGI, per germline (reference sequence). CDR3 protein: CASHPAGNYGYTF. The CDR3 DNA reads as TGTGCCAGCCATCCGGCAGGGAACTATGGCTACACCTTC.

The chain has TRBV7-9 and TRBJ2-7, with 7 nucleotides matching TRBD1. This CDR3 is 15 amino acids long. Germline-derived CDR1 and CDR2 are SEHNR and FQNEAQ (reference sequence). Trimming at V came to 5 bases and at J to 7 bases, leaving 14 bases not matched to a gene. CDR3 residues: CASSLDRVEIREQYF. The CDR3 DNA is TGTGCCAGCAGCCTCGACAGGGTCGAGATAAGGGAGCAGTACTTC.

This clone was picked up one time. The chain uses TRBV7-8 and TRBJ1-3, with D possibly being TRBD1 (5 bases). The CDR3 runs to 14 residues. Trimming left V 7 bases short and J 4 bases short, with 14 bases between. CDR1 SGHVS and CDR2 FQNEAQ come from the germline V gene. In DNA form, the CDR3 reads TGTGCCAGCACCCAACCAGGGTACGGAAACACCATATATTTT. Amino acid sequence: CASTQPGYGNTIYF.

The chain carries TRBV6-5 and TRBJ1-1; D unclear. V lost 2 bases and J 1 base, leaving 8 bases between the germline ends. From germline, CDR1 is MNHEY and CDR2 SVGAGI. The CDR3 consists of 14 residues. CDR3 protein: CASSYTLANTEAFF. CDR3 coding DNA: TGTGCCAGCAGTTACACTTTAGCGAACACTGAAGCTTTCTTT.

This clone has just one count. The rearrangement links TRBV28 to TRBJ1-1; 8 bases fit TRBD1. This CDR3 contains 14 residues. The V gene end was trimmed by 5 bases and the J gene end by 4 bases; junction bases not matched to a gene: 6. Germline-derived CDR1 and CDR2 are MDHEN and SYDVKM. Here the CDR3 reads CASSPRTGITEAFF. CDR3 DNA: TGTGCCAGCAGTCCTCGGACAGGGATCACTGAAGCTTTCTTT.

This clone has just one count. This rearrangement joins TRBV2 to TRBJ2-2; TRBD1 matches at 11 bases. V dropped 7 bases and J dropped 9; count of bases not matched to a gene: 4. This CDR3 is 13 amino acids long. Looked up from germline, CDR1 is SNHLY and CDR2 is FYNNEI. The CDR3 nucleotides are TGTGCCAGCATCGGGACAGGGGGGAGGGAGCTGTTTTTT. Amino acid sequence: CASIGTGGRELFF.

This clone is a singleton in its sample. V and J are TRBV30 and TRBJ2-5, with 11 bases aligning to TRBD2. The DNA end is a closer match to TRBJ2-7, so the J assignment may be wrong. The germline V gene encodes CDR1 GTSNPN and CDR2 SVGIG (reference sequence). CDR3 length: 15 amino acids. The CDR3, as DNA: TGTGCCTGGAGTCCCGGGACTAGCGGAATCTACGAGCAGTACTTC. Translation gives CAWSPGTSGIYEQYF.

The rearrangement links TRBV5-6 to TRBJ1-4; D gene ambiguous. V was pared by 4 bases and J by 0 bases, with 7 bases between. The CDR3 is made up of 14 amino acids. Per germline, CDR1 SGHDT and CDR2 YYEEEE. The CDR3 protein is CASSLRATNEKLFF. The CDR3 nucleotides are TGTGCCAGCAGCCTCCGAGCAACTAATGAAAAACTGTTTTTT.